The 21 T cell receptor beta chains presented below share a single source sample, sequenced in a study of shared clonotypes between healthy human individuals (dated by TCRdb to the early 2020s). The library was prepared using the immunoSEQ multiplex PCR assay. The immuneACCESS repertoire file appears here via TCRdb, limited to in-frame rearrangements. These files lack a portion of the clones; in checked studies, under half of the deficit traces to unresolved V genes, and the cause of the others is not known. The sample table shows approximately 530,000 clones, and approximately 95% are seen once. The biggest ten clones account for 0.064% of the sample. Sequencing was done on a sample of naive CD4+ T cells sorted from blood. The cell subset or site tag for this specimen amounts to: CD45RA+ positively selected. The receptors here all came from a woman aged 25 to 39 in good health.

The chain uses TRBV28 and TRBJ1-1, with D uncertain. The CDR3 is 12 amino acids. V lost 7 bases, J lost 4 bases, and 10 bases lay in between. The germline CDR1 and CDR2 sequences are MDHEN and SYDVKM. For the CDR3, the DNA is TGTGCCAGCATTTCCGGATCCACTGAAGCTTTCTTT. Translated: CASISGSTEAFF.

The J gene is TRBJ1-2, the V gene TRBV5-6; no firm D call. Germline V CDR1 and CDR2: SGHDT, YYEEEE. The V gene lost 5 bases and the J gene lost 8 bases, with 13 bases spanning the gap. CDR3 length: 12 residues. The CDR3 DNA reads TGTGCCAGCAGACCAAGCGCGGGGGGCTACACCTTC. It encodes CASRPSAGGYTF.

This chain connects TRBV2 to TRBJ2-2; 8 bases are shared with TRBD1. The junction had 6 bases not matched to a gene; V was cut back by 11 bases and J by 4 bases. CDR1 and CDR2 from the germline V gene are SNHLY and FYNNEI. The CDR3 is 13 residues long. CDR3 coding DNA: TGTGCCGGAAAGACAGGGGCCACCGGGGAGCTGTTTTTT. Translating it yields CAGKTGATGELFF.

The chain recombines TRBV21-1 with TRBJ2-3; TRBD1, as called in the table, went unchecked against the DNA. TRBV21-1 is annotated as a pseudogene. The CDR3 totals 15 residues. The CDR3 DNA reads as TGTGCCAGCAGCAGACCGGACAGGGAAGCAGATACGCAGTATTTT. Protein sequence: CASSRPDREADTQYF.

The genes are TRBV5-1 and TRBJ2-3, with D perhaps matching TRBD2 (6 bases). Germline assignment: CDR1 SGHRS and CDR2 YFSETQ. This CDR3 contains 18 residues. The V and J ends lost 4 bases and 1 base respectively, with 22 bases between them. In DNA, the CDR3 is TGCGCCAGCAGCGAGGTCCTGGCCGGGGGAGACGGCACAGATACGCAGTATTTT. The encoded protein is CASSEVLAGGDGTDTQYF. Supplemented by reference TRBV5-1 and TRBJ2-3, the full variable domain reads KAGVTQTPRYLIKTRGQQVTLSCSPISGHRSVSWYQQTPGQGLQFLFEYFSETQRNKGNFPGRFSGRQFSNSRSEMNVSTLELGDSALYLCASSEVLAGGDGTDTQYFGPGTRLTVL.

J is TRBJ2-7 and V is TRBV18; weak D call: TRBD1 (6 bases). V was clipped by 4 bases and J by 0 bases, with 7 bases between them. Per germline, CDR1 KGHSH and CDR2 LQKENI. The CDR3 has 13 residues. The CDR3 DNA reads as TGTGCCAGCTCACTACAGGGCTCCTACGAGCAGTACTTC. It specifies CASSLQGSYEQYF.

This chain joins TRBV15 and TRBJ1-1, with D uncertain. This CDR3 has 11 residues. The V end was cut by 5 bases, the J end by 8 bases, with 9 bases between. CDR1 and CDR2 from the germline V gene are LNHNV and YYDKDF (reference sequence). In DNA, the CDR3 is TGTGCCACCAGCGCGCAAACCGAAGCTTTCTTT. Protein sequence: CATSAQTEAFF.

DNA of the CDR3: TGTGCCAGCAGTATTCGACACGCCGAGCAGTACTTC. Amino acid sequence: CASSIRHAEQYF. The chain has TRBV28 and TRBJ2-7; no reliable D call. CDR3 length: 12 residues. V was pared by 5 bases and J by 6 bases, with 11 bases between. Germline V CDR1 and CDR2: MDHEN, SYDVKM. The variable domain in full, with the rest retrieved from reference TRBV28 and TRBJ2-7, is DVKVTQSSRYLVKRTGEKVFLECVQDMDHENMFWYRQDPGLGLRLIYFSYDVKMKEKGDIPEGYSVSREKKERFSLILESASTNQTSMYLCASSIRHAEQYFGPGTRLTVT.

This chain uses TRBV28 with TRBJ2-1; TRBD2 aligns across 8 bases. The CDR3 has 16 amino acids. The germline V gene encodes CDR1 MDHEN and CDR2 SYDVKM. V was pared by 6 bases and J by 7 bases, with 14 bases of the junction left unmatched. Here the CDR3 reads CASRSGGRLGSNEQFF. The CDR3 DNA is TGTGCCAGCAGGTCCGGCGGGAGGCTGGGCTCAAATGAGCAGTTCTTC.

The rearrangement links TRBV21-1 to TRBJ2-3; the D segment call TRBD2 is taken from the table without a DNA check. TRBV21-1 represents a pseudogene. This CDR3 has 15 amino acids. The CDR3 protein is CASSKERDPTDTQYF. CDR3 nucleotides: TGTGCCAGCAGCAAGGAGCGGGACCCCACAGATACGCAGTATTTT.

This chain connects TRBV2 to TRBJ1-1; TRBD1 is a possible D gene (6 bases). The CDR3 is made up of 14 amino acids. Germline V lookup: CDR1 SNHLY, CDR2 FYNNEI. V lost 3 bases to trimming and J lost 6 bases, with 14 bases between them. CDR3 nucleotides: TGTGCCAGCAGTGATTGGGGGCGCCCAGCTGAAGCTTTCTTT. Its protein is CASSDWGRPAEAFF.

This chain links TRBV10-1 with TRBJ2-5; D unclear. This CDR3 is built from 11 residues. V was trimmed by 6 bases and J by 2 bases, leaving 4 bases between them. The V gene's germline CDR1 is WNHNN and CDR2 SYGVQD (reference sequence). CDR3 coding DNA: TGCGCCAGCAGCCCTCAAGAGACCCAGTACTTC. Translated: CASSPQETQYF.

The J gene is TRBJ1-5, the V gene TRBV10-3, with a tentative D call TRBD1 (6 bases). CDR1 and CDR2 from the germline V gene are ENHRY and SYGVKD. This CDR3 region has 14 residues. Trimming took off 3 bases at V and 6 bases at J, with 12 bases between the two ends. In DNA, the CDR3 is TGTGCCATCAGTGACAGTCAGGGGACTCAGCCCCAGCATTTT. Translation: CAISDSQGTQPQHF.

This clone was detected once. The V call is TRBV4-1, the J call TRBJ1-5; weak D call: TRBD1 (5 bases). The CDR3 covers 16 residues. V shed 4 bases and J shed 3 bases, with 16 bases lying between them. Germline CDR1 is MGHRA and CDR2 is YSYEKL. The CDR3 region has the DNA TGCGCCAGCAGCCCCTTGTACCCAGGGAACAATCAGCCCCAGCATTTT. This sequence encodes CASSPLYPGNNQPQHF.

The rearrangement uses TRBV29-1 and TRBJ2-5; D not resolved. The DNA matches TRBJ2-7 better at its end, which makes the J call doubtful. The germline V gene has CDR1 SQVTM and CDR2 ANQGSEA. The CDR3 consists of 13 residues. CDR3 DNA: TGCAGCGTTGGTCCGTTAGATTCCTACGAGCAGTACTTC. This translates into CSVGPLDSYEQYF.

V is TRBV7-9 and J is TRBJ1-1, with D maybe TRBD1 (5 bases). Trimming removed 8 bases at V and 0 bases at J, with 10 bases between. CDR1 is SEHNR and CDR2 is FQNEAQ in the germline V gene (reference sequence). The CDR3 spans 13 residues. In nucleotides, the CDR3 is TGTGCCAGCGGGTTGACAGTGAACACTGAAGCTTTCTTT. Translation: CASGLTVNTEAFF. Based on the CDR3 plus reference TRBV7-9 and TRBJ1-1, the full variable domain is DTGVSQNPRHKITKRGQNVTFRCDPISEHNRLYWYRQTLGQGPEFLTYFQNEAQLEKSRLLSDRFSAERPKGSFSTLEIQRTEQGDSAMYLCASGLTVNTEAFFGQGTRLTVV.

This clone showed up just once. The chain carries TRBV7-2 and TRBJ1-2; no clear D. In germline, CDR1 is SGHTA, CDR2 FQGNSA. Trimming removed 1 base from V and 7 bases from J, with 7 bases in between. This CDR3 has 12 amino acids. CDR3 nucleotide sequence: TGTGCCAGCAGCTTAGTCTACTCTGGCTACACCTTC. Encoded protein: CASSLVYSGYTF.

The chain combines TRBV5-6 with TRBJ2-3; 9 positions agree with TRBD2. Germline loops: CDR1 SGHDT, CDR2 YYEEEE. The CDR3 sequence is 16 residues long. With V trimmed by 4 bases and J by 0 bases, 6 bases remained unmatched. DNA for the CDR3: TGTGCCAGCAGCAACTACCTAGCGGGGAGCACAGATACGCAGTATTTT. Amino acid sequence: CASSNYLAGSTDTQYF.

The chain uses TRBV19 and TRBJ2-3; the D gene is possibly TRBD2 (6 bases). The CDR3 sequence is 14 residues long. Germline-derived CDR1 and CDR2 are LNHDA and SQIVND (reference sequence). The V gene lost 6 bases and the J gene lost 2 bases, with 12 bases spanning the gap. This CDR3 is CASREGPSTDTQYF. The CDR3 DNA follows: TGTGCCAGTAGGGAGGGCCCCTCCACAGATACGCAGTATTTT.

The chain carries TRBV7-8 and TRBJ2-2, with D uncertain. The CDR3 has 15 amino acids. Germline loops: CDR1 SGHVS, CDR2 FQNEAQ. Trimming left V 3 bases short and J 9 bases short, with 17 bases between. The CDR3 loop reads CASSFDRAIYRELFF. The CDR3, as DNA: TGTGCCAGCAGCTTTGATAGGGCCATTTATCGGGAGCTGTTTTTT.

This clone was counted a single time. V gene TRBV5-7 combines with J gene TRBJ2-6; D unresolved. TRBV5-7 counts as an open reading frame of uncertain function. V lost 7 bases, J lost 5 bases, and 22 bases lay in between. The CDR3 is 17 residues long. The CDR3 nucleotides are TGTGCCAGCTGGACCAATCGCGTACAAAGTCGGGCCAACGTCCTGACTTTC. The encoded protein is CASWTNRVQSRANVLTF.